This T cell receptor beta chain was retrieved from a study of T cells after yellow fever vaccination. TCRdb processed the 5' RACE reads anew with MiXCR; each CDR3 protein has one entry. The profile shows 300,000 to 400,000 distinct CDR3 sequences, 7% to 9% of them singletons. J lost 4 bases, V lost 4 bases, and 7 bases had no gene match. The germline gives CDR1 SGHRS, CDR2 YFSETQ. The CDR3 has 15 residues. Sample: PBMCs, taken roughly 46 days after the first yellow fever vaccination. The V call is TRBV5-1, the J call TRBJ2-3; 9 bases are a match to TRBD2. The origin of this receptor is a young man who received the YFV17D yellow fever vaccine. The CDR3 DNA follows: TGCGCCAGCAGCCTGACTAGCGGAGTACCAGATACGCAGTATTTT. Protein: CASSLTSGVPDTQYF. Complete variable domain (other parts from reference TRBV5-1 and TRBJ2-3): KAGVTQTPRYLIKTRGQQVTLSCSPISGHRSVSWYQQTPGQGLQFLFEYFSETQRNKGNFPGRFSGRQFSNSRSEMNVSTLELGDSALYLCASSLTSGVPDTQYFGPGTRLTVL.